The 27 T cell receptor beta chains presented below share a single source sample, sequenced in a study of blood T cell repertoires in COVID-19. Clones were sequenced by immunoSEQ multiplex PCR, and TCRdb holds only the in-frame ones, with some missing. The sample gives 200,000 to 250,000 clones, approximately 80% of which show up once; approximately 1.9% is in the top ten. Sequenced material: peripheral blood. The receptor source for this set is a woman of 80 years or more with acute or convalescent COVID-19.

CDR3 DNA sequence: TGCGCCAGCAGTAGGGGGATGATCGGGACGACCGGGGAGCTGTTTTTT. As protein: CASSRGMIGTTGELFF. V gene TRBV5-1 combines with J gene TRBJ2-2, with D perhaps matching TRBD1 (6 bases). The CDR3 extends over 16 amino acids. Looked up from germline, CDR1 is SGHRS and CDR2 is YFSETQ. With 5 bases removed from V and 5 bases from J, the gap between germline ends came to 19 bases.

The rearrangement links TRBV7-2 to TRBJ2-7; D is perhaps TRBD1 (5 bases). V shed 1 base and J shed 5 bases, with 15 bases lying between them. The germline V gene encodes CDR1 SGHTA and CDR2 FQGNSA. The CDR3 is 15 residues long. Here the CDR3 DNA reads TGTGCCAGCAGCTTAGGGCGCAGGGCGACGGACGAGCAGTACTTC. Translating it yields CASSLGRRATDEQYF.

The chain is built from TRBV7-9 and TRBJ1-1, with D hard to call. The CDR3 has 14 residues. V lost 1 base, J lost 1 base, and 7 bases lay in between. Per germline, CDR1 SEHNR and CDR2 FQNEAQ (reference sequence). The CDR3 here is CASSLEQRNTEAFF. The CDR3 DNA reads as TGTGCCAGCAGCTTAGAACAGAGGAACACTGAAGCTTTCTTT.

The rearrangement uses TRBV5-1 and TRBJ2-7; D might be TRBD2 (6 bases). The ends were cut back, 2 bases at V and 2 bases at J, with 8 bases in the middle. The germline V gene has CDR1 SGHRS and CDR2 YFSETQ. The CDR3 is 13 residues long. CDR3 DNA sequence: TGCGCCAGCAGCTTCGGCGGGACCTACGAGCAGTACTTC. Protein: CASSFGGTYEQYF. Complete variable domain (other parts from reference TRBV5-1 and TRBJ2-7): KAGVTQTPRYLIKTRGQQVTLSCSPISGHRSVSWYQQTPGQGLQFLFEYFSETQRNKGNFPGRFSGRQFSNSRSEMNVSTLELGDSALYLCASSFGGTYEQYFGPGTRLTVT.

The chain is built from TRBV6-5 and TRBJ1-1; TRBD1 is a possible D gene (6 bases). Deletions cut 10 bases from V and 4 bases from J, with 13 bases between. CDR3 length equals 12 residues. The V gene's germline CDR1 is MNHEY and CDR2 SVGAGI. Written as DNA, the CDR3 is TGTGCCATAGGGGTCAGGGGCACTGAAGCTTTCTTT. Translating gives CAIGVRGTEAFF.

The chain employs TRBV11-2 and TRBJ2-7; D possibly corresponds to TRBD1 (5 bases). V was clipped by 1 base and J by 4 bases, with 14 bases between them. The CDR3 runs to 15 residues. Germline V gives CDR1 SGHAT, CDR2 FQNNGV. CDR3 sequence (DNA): TGTGCCAGCAGCTTAGCACAGGACCGACGATACGAGCAGTACTTC. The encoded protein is CASSLAQDRRYEQYF. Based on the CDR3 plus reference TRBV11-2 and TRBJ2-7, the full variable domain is EAGVAQSPRYKIIEKRQSVAFWCNPISGHATLYWYQQILGQGPKLLIQFQNNGVVDDSQLPKDRFSAERLKGVDSTLKIQPAKLEDSAVYLCASSLAQDRRYEQYFGPGTRLTVT.

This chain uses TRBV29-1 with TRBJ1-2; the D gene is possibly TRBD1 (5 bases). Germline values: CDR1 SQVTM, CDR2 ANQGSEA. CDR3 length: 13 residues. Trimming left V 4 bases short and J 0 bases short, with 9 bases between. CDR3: CSVVRGSNYGYTF. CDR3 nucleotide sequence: TGCAGCGTTGTTCGGGGGTCTAACTATGGCTACACCTTC.

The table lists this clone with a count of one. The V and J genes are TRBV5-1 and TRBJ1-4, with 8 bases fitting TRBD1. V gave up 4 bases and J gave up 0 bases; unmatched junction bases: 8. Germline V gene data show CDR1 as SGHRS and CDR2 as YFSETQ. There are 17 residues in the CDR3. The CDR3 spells CASSRTGRESTNEKLFF. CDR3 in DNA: TGCGCCAGCAGCAGGACAGGGAGGGAATCAACTAATGAAAAACTGTTTTTT.

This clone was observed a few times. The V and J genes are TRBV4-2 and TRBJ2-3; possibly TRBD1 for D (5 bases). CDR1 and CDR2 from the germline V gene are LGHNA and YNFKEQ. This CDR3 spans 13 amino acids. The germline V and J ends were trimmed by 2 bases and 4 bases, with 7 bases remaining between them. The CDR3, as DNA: TGTGCCAGCAGCCAACAGGGCGCAGATACGCAGTATTTT. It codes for CASSQQGADTQYF.

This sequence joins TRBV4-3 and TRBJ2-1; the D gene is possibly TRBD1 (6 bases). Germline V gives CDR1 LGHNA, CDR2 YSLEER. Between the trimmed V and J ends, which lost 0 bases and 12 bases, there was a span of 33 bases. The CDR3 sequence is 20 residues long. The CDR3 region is CASSQDPGAHLLGESIGQFF. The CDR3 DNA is TGCGCCAGCAGCCAAGATCCAGGGGCCCACCTGCTTGGGGAATCGATCGGGCAGTTCTTC.

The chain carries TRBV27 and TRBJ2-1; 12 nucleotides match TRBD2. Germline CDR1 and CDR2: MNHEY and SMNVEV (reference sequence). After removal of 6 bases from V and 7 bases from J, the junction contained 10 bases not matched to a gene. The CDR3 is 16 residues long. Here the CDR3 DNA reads TGTGCCAGCAGGATGACTAGCGGGAGCTCAGTTAATGAGCAGTTCTTC. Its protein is CASRMTSGSSVNEQFF.

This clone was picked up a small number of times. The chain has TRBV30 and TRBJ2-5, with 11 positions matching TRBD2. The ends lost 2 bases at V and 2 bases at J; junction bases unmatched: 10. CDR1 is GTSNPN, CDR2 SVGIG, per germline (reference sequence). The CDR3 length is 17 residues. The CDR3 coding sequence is TGTGCCTGGAGTACAAAAAGGACTAGCGGGTTTCAAGAGACCCAGTACTTC. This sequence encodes CAWSTKRTSGFQETQYF.

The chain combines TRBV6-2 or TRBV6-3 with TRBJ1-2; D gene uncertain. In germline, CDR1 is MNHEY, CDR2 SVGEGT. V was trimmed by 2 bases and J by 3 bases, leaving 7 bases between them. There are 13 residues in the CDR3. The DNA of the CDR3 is TGTGCCAGCAGTTACACGGGGTACTATGGCTACACCTTC. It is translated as CASSYTGYYGYTF.

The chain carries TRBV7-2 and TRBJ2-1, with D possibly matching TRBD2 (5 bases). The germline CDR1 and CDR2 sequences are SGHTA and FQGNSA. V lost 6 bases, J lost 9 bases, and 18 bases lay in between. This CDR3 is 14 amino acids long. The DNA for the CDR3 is TGTGCCAGCAGGGACGGACTCGGGTGGAGTGAGCAGTTCTTC. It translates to CASRDGLGWSEQFF. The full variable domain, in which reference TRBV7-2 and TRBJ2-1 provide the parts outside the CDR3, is GAGVSQSPSNKVTEKGKDVELRCDPISGHTALYWYRQSLGQGLEFLIYFQGNSAPDKSGLPSDRFSAERTGGSVSTLTIQRTQQEDSAVYLCASRDGLGWSEQFFGPGTRLTVL.

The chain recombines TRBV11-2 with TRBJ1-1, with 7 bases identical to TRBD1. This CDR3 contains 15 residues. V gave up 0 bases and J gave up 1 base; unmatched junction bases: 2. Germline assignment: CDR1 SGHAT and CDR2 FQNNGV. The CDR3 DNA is TGTGCCAGCAGCTTAGATAGGGGGCGGAACACTGAAGCTTTCTTT. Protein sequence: CASSLDRGRNTEAFF.

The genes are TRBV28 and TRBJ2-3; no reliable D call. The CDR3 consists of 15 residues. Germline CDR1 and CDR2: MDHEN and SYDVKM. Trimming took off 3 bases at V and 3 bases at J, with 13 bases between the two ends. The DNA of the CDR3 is TGTGCCAGCAGTTTTCGTACGGGTTTTACAGATACGCAGTATTTT. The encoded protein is CASSFRTGFTDTQYF.

The CDR3 sequence is CASSDGGGGTEAFF. DNA of the CDR3: TGTGCCAGCAGTGATGGAGGCGGTGGGACTGAAGCTTTCTTT. V is TRBV2 and J is TRBJ1-1; the D is unclear. The ends were cut back, 3 bases at V and 5 bases at J, with 13 bases in the middle. Germline V gives CDR1 SNHLY, CDR2 FYNNEI. CDR3 length: 14 residues. Complete variable domain (other parts from reference TRBV2 and TRBJ1-1): EPEVTQTPSHQVTQMGQEVILRCVPISNHLYFYWYRQILGQKVEFLVSFYNNEISEKSEIFDDQFSVERPDGSNFTLKIRSTKLEDSAMYFCASSDGGGGTEAFFGQGTRLTVV.

The CDR3 reads CASSQTGVRPDTQYF. CDR3 coding DNA: TGTGCCAGCAGCCAGACAGGGGTCCGACCAGATACGCAGTATTTT. This chain uses TRBV7-9 with TRBJ2-3, with 8 bases aligning to TRBD1. V shed 5 bases, J shed 4 bases, and the junction held 8 bases outside the gene matches. CDR3 size: 15 residues. CDR1 is SEHNR, CDR2 FQNEAQ, per germline (reference sequence).

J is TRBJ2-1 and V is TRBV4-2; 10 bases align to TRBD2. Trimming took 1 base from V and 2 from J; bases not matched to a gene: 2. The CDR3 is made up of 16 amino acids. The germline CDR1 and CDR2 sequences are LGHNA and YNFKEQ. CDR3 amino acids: CASSQVAGGTYNEQFF. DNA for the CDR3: TGTGCCAGCAGCCAAGTAGCGGGAGGAACCTACAATGAGCAGTTCTTC.

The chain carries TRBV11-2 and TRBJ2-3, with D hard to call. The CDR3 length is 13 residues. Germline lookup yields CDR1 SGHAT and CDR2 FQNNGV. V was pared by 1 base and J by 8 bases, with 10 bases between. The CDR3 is CASSLVLSGTQYF. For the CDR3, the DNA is TGTGCCAGCAGCTTAGTGCTTTCGGGTACGCAGTATTTT. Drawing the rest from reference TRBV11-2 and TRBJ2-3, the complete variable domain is EAGVAQSPRYKIIEKRQSVAFWCNPISGHATLYWYQQILGQGPKLLIQFQNNGVVDDSQLPKDRFSAERLKGVDSTLKIQPAKLEDSAVYLCASSLVLSGTQYFGPGTRLTVL.

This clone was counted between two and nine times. CDR3 region: CASSGGTGDYNEQFF. The CDR3 DNA sequence: TGCGCCAGCAGCGGAGGGACAGGGGATTACAATGAGCAGTTCTTC. The chain links TRBV5-1 to TRBJ2-1; 10 positions agree with TRBD1. Germline CDR1 reads SGHRS; CDR2 reads YFSETQ. V lost 4 bases, J lost 4 bases, and 5 bases stayed unmatched. The CDR3 extends over 15 amino acids.

CDR3 in DNA: TGTGCCAGCAGTGAAGTCCAGGTCGTTAGGGGCTACACCTTC. It translates to CASSEVQVVRGYTF. The rearrangement links TRBV6-1 to TRBJ1-2, with D unresolved. CDR1 MNHNS and CDR2 SASEGT come from the germline V gene. This CDR3 has 14 residues. Trimming took off 1 base at V and 8 bases at J, with 14 bases between the two ends.

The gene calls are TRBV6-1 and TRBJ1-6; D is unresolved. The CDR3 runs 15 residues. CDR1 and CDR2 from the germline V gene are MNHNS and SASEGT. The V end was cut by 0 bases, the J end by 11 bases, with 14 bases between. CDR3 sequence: CASSEATGRRTPLHF. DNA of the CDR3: TGTGCCAGCAGTGAAGCAACGGGGAGAAGGACACCCCTCCACTTT.

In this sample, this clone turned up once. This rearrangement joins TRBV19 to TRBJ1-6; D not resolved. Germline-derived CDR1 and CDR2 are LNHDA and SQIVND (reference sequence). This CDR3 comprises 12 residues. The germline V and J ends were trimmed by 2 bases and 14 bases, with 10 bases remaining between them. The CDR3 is CASSISNGALHF. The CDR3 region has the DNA TGTGCCAGTAGTATAAGCAACGGAGCCCTCCACTTT.

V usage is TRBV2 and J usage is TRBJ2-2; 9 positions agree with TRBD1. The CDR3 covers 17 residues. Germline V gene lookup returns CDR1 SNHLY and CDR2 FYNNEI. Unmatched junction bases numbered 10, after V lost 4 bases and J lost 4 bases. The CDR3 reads CASSATGGVRLTGELFF. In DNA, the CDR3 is TGTGCCAGCAGTGCCACAGGGGGCGTTAGGCTCACCGGGGAGCTGTTTTTT.

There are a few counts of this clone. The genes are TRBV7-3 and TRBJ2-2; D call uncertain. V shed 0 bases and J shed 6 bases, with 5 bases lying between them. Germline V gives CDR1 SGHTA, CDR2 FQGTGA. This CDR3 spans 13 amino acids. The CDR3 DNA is TGTGCCAGCAGCTTAACGAGCCCCGGGGAGCTGTTTTTT. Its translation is CASSLTSPGELFF.

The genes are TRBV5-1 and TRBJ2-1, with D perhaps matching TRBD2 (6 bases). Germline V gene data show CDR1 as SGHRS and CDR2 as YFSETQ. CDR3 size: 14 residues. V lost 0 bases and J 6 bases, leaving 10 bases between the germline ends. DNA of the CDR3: TGCGCCAGCAGCTTGGTACCCGGGGGCAATGAGCAGTTCTTC. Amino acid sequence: CASSLVPGGNEQFF.